This TCR beta chain derives from a study of identical twins. Points from the study as a whole: Model-predicted out-of-frame TCR alpha sharing fell below observed values in monozygotic twins. Alpha sequences out of frame and shared by twins had excess low generation probability.

Unique molecular identifiers were present on cDNA, and template switching added a universal primer site. Each CDR3 protein is one row after TCRdb ran MiXCR on the 5' RACE reads. The table lists roughly 1,500,000 distinct CDR3 sequences, around 29% of them singletons. Germline V gene sequence: CDR1 KGHSH, CDR2 LQKENI. The V end lost 1 base, the J end lost 2 bases, and 9 bases lay between the germline ends. The CDR3 loop spans 15 amino acids. To note about this clonotype: Its cognate antigen is unknown.

The V call is TRBV18, the J call TRBJ1-3, with no clear D. The clonotype was recovered from a newborn girl in good health. The material sequenced was cord blood. For the CDR3, the DNA is TGTGCCAGCTCACCACGATCGGCCCCTGGAAACACCATATATTTT. It yields the protein CASSPRSAPGNTIYF.